What follows are 21 T cell receptor beta chains derived from one specimen sequenced in a study of control samples from healthy donors and cancer patients. Method: immunoSEQ multiplex PCR; TCRdb's copy keeps in-frame clones and lacks some. Of 150,000 to 170,000 clones detected, around 96% appear once; the ten largest clones hold about 5.6%. The sequenced sample consisted of blood. These receptors all stem from a man aged 35-49 years in good health.

This clone was seen a single time. The chain links TRBV5-1 to TRBJ1-1; a weak D match, TRBD1 (6 bases). Germline V CDR1 and CDR2: SGHRS, YFSETQ. The CDR3 has 15 amino acids. V dropped 4 bases and J dropped 4 bases, with 17 bases sitting between them. This CDR3 reads CASSPQWGAGTEAFF. DNA of the CDR3: TGCGCCAGCAGCCCCCAGTGGGGGGCGGGCACTGAAGCTTTCTTT.

Concerning this clone: A read error may produce the germline difference seen at one junction end. The sample has other DNA sequences that encode this CDR3 too. V usage is TRBV30 and J usage is TRBJ2-6; D tentatively reads TRBD1 or TRBD2 (5 bases each). The CDR3 runs 17 residues. Germline V gives CDR1 GTSNPN, CDR2 SVGIG (reference sequence). Written as DNA, the CDR3 is TGTGCCTGGAGTGGTCCAGGAGGTTCGTCTGGGGCCAACGTCCTGACCTTC. It encodes CAWSGPGGSSGANVLTF.

The chain has TRBV11-2 and TRBJ1-1; D not resolved. V was clipped by 5 bases and J by 1 base, with 14 bases between them. The CDR3 is 15 residues long. Germline CDR1 SGHAT, CDR2 FQNNGV. The CDR3 region has the DNA TGTGCCAGCAGCCCACGACTCTCAGCGAACACTGAAGCTTTCTTT. Amino acids: CASSPRLSANTEAFF.

The rearrangement joins TRBV9 to TRBJ1-5; D is unclear. CDR3 length: 15 residues. Trimming stripped 9 bases from V and 0 bases from J, with 16 bases between. The germline CDR1 and CDR2 sequences are SGDLS and YYNGEE. The CDR3 is CAILIQDYSNQPQHF. The CDR3 region has the DNA TGTGCCATCCTAATCCAGGATTATAGCAATCAGCCCCAGCATTTT.

This rearrangement joins TRBV28 to TRBJ1-5; 7 bases match TRBD1. The CDR3 sequence is 18 residues long. V dropped 4 bases and J dropped 0; count of bases not matched to a gene: 12. CDR1 is MDHEN, CDR2 SYDVKM, per germline. The CDR3 sequence is CASSSTREGAYSNQPQHF. CDR3 nucleotides: TGTGCCAGCAGTTCAACCCGTGAGGGGGCGTATAGCAATCAGCCCCAGCATTTT.

The rearrangement joins TRBV10-1 to TRBJ1-2; 7 nucleotides align to TRBD1. Germline V gives CDR1 WNHNN, CDR2 SYGVQD (reference sequence). The CDR3 has 16 residues. V lost 3 bases and J lost 6; bases outside the gene matches: 13. The CDR3 region is CASSEVGGLGTDGYTF. In DNA, the CDR3 is TGCGCCAGCAGTGAAGTAGGCGGTCTAGGGACAGATGGCTACACCTTC.

The gene calls are TRBV3-1 (or the pseudogene TRBV3-2) and TRBJ2-1; 8 nucleotides match TRBD2. The germline V gene encodes CDR1 LGHDT and CDR2 YNNKEL (reference sequence). The CDR3 has 14 residues. Losses at the gene ends were 7 bases for V and 4 bases for J; bases not matched to a gene: 6. In DNA form, the CDR3 reads TGTGCCAGCAACCAGCGGGGGCCTTACAATGAGCAGTTCTTC. The encoded protein is CASNQRGPYNEQFF.

The rearrangement links TRBV5-1 to TRBJ2-7; 7 bases fit TRBD1. The V segment lost 3 bases and the J segment 2 bases; nucleotides outside the gene matches: 8. Germline loops: CDR1 SGHRS, CDR2 YFSETQ. The length of the CDR3 is 15 residues. The CDR3 DNA follows: TGCGCCAGCAGCTCGGGGACAGCGAGGACCTACGAGCAGTACTTC. Its protein is CASSSGTARTYEQYF.

The chain carries TRBV28 and TRBJ2-5, with D tentatively TRBD1 or TRBD2 (5 bases each). CDR3 size: 14 residues. The V end was cut by 10 bases, the J end by 1 base, with 16 bases between. CDR1 is MDHEN, CDR2 SYDVKM, per germline. The CDR3 reads CATSGTGLQETQYF. The CDR3 DNA follows: TGTGCCACCTCGGGGACCGGGCTCCAAGAGACCCAGTACTTC.

V and J are TRBV6-1 and TRBJ2-7, with 12 bases aligning to TRBD1. CDR3 length equals 17 residues. Per the germline V gene, CDR1 is MNHNS and CDR2 is SASEGT. V was pared by 2 bases and J by 5 bases, with 10 bases of the junction left unmatched. The CDR3 nucleotides are TGTGCCAGCAGTGAAAAATTGGGACAGGGGGCTAATCACGAGCAGTACTTC. The encoded protein is CASSEKLGQGANHEQYF.

This clone was recorded only once. The genes are TRBV7-3 and TRBJ1-1; unclear D gene. CDR1 and CDR2 (germline): SGHTA, FQGTGA. The CDR3 loop spans 13 amino acids. V lost 4 bases and J 4 bases, leaving 10 bases between the germline ends. The DNA for the CDR3 is TGTGCCAGCAGCTCGCAAGTGAGCACTGAAGCTTTCTTT. This encodes CASSSQVSTEAFF.

This clone was seen once. V usage is TRBV11-2 and J usage is TRBJ1-1; 8 nucleotides align to TRBD1. The germline V gene has CDR1 SGHAT and CDR2 FQNNGV. V trimming: 1 base; J trimming: 12 bases; junction bases outside the gene matches: 10. The CDR3 extends over 14 amino acids. As DNA, the CDR3 is TGTGCCAGCAGCTTAGGCCAGACAGGGGTGGGGACTTTCTTT. It encodes CASSLGQTGVGTFF. Full variable domain (outside the CDR3, taken from reference TRBV11-2 and TRBJ1-1): EAGVAQSPRYKIIEKRQSVAFWCNPISGHATLYWYQQILGQGPKLLIQFQNNGVVDDSQLPKDRFSAERLKGVDSTLKIQPAKLEDSAVYLCASSLGQTGVGTFFGQGTRLTVV.

The V call is TRBV19, the J call TRBJ2-4; 7 nucleotides match TRBD1. With V trimmed by 7 bases and J by 11 bases, 8 bases remained unmatched. CDR3 length equals 12 residues. The germline V gene has CDR1 LNHDA and CDR2 SQIVND (reference sequence). DNA of the CDR3: TGTGCCAGTACCCCACGGACAGGCGTTCAGTACTTC. Its protein product is CASTPRTGVQYF.

V usage is TRBV6-5 and J usage is TRBJ1-2, with 8 positions matching TRBD1. Germline V gene data show CDR1 as MNHEY and CDR2 as SVGAGI. With 4 bases clipped from V and 4 bases from J, the junction kept 5 bases outside the gene matches. This CDR3 spans 14 amino acids. CDR3 sequence (DNA): TGTGCCAGCAGTTCCTACAGGGGGACCTATGGCTACACCTTC. Its protein product is CASSSYRGTYGYTF.

CDR3 loop: CASSLDWLTTQYF. DNA for the CDR3: TGTGCCAGCAGTTTAGATTGGCTCACTACGCAGTATTTT. V usage is TRBV12-3 or TRBV12-4 and J usage is TRBJ2-3, with D unresolved. Deletions cut 1 base from V and 8 bases from J, with 10 bases between. There are 13 residues in the CDR3.

The chain uses TRBV28 and TRBJ2-3, with 15 bases that match TRBD2. Trimming at V came to 5 bases and at J to 6 bases, leaving 9 bases not matched to a gene. The CDR3 consists of 17 residues. Per germline, CDR1 MDHEN and CDR2 SYDVKM. The CDR3 DNA is TGTGCCAGCAGTCTCGGACTAGCGGGGGGGCCCTTCGATACGCAGTATTTT. This translates into CASSLGLAGGPFDTQYF.

The genes are TRBV28 and TRBJ1-1, with D uncertain. Between the trimmed V and J ends, which lost 2 bases and 12 bases, there was a span of 16 bases. This CDR3 has 13 amino acids. Germline-derived CDR1 and CDR2 are MDHEN and SYDVKM. This CDR3 reads CASSLVQARWTFF. CDR3 nucleotides: TGTGCCAGCAGTTTAGTTCAGGCGCGGTGGACTTTCTTT.

The chain joins TRBV5-1 to TRBJ1-6; D remains ambiguous. This CDR3 spans 14 amino acids. Per germline, CDR1 SGHRS and CDR2 YFSETQ. V gave up 4 bases and J gave up 7 bases, with 12 bases separating them. CDR3 nucleotides: TGCGCCAGCAGCCCAGACCCGGTCAATTCACCCCTCCACTTT. Amino acid sequence: CASSPDPVNSPLHF. The full variable domain, with the rest looked up from reference TRBV5-1 and TRBJ1-6, is KAGVTQTPRYLIKTRGQQVTLSCSPISGHRSVSWYQQTPGQGLQFLFEYFSETQRNKGNFPGRFSGRQFSNSRSEMNVSTLELGDSALYLCASSPDPVNSPLHFGNGTRLTVT.

The gene calls are TRBV28 and TRBJ1-5; possibly TRBD1 for D (5 bases). V lost 6 bases, J lost 6 bases, and 9 bases lay in between. CDR1 is MDHEN, CDR2 SYDVKM, per germline. CDR3 length equals 12 residues. The CDR3: CASRSGIQPQHF. DNA for the CDR3: TGTGCCAGCAGGTCAGGGATTCAGCCCCAGCATTTT.

This chain links TRBV12-3 or TRBV12-4 with TRBJ1-3, with D tentatively TRBD1 (5 bases). CDR3 length: 13 residues. Deletions cut 6 bases from V and 7 bases from J, with 13 bases between. The chain's CDR3 is CASSTTRGNTIYF. In DNA form, the CDR3 reads TGTGCCAGCAGCACTACACGGGGGAACACCATATATTTT.

V is TRBV30 and J is TRBJ1-1; a weak D match, TRBD1 (6 bases). The V end was cut by 1 base, the J end by 10 bases, with 10 bases between. CDR3 size: 11 residues. Germline CDR1 reads GTSNPN; CDR2 reads SVGIG (reference sequence). DNA of the CDR3: TGTGCCTGGAGTGCAACAGGGTTAGCTTTCTTT. Translated: CAWSATGLAFF.